These 8 T cell receptor beta chains share one sample of origin, sequenced in a study of blood T cell repertoires in COVID-19. Repertoires were generated with immunoSEQ multiplex PCR, while TCRdb's copy carries only in-frame clones and drops some. Of 50,000 to 65,000 clones in the sample, around four fifths were seen once. Input material: peripheral blood. These receptors all come from a human donor in a cohort sampled during active COVID-19.

In this sample, this clone turned up a few times. The chain couples TRBV7-9 to TRBJ1-2, with 11 nucleotides matching TRBD1. Germline trimming cut 2 bases from V and 9 bases from J; bases unmatched to any gene: 5. CDR3 length equals 14 residues. Germline V CDR1 and CDR2: SEHNR, FQNEAQ (reference sequence). The CDR3: CASSLPGQGASYTF. CDR3 coding DNA: TGTGCCAGCAGCTTACCCGGACAGGGGGCGAGCTACACCTTC.

The rearrangement uses TRBV7-9 and TRBJ2-2; a weak D match, TRBD2 (6 bases). V lost 4 bases, J lost 3 bases, and 15 bases lay in between. This CDR3 is built from 16 residues. CDR1 is SEHNR, CDR2 FQNEAQ, per germline (reference sequence). As DNA, the CDR3 is TGTGCCAGCAGCTCAGCGAAGGGACTTTACACCGGGGAGCTGTTTTTT. Protein: CASSSAKGLYTGELFF.

The rearrangement uses TRBV7-8 and TRBJ2-7; weak D call: TRBD1 (5 bases). CDR1 is SGHVS, CDR2 FQNEAQ, per germline. Trimming left V 0 bases short and J 11 bases short, with 17 bases between. The CDR3 contains 14 residues. CDR3 nucleotide sequence: TGTGCCAGCAGCTTAGCACAGGACCCCTCCGTGGAGTACTTC. It specifies CASSLAQDPSVEYF.

J is TRBJ2-7 and V is TRBV2; 9 bases are shared with TRBD2. The germline gives CDR1 SNHLY, CDR2 FYNNEI. The CDR3 consists of 16 residues. The trim removed 2 bases at V and 7 bases at J, leaving 12 bases unmatched. CDR3 bases: TGTGCCAGCAGTGAATCGGCGGTAGCGGGAGTAGGTGAGCAGTACTTC. Its protein product is CASSESAVAGVGEQYF.

This chain links TRBV20-1 with TRBJ1-1; no reliable D call. This CDR3 contains 13 residues. V lost 3 bases and J lost 1, with 9 bases in between. Germline lookup yields CDR1 DFQATT and CDR2 SNEGSKA (reference sequence). CDR3 amino acids: CSASPPGNTEAFF. CDR3 bases: TGCAGTGCTAGTCCCCCCGGGAACACTGAAGCTTTCTTT.

This chain joins TRBV6-5 and TRBJ2-7, with D possibly TRBD2 on 7 matching bases. Germline values: CDR1 MNHEY, CDR2 SVGAGI. The CDR3 consists of 14 residues. Trimming stripped 6 bases from V and 3 bases from J, with 15 bases between. The DNA for the CDR3 is TGTGCCAGCAGCCGGGGGGCGGCAGGCTACGAGCAGTACTTC. Translating it yields CASSRGAAGYEQYF.

The chain employs TRBV11-2 and TRBJ1-4, with D possibly TRBD1 on 6 matching bases. The CDR3 spans 15 residues. The V end was cut by 3 bases, the J end by 5 bases, with 13 bases between. The germline gives CDR1 SGHAT, CDR2 FQNNGV. CDR3 amino acids: CASSLQGGGNEKLFF. In DNA, the CDR3 is TGTGCCAGCAGCTTGCAAGGGGGGGGAAATGAAAAACTGTTTTTT.

The rearrangement uses TRBV2 and TRBJ1-5; tentatively, D is TRBD1 (5 bases). The germline V and J ends were trimmed by 4 bases and 1 base, with 14 bases remaining between them. Germline V gene sequence: CDR1 SNHLY, CDR2 FYNNEI. The CDR3 has 16 residues. The CDR3 DNA is TGTGCCAGCAGTGGTTCCGCGCGGGGGAGCAATCAGCCCCAGCATTTT. Amino acids: CASSGSARGSNQPQHF.